These 10 T cell receptor beta chains came from one sample sequenced in a study of read filtering for tumor transcriptome and immune sequencing. From approximately 400 ng of RNA, a library with molecular barcoded alpha/delta and beta/gamma adaptors was made. TCRdb recomputed calls from the reads with MiXCR, one row per CDR3 protein. The table shows about 27,000 distinct CDR3 sequences, with 14% occurring only once. Source material: a population of CD138-negative cells sorted from bone marrow. The origin of the receptors is a donor aged 40 or over with multiple myeloma.

This clonotype was observed many times. The chain couples TRBV11-3 to TRBJ2-3; TRBD1 might be the D (5 bases). The V gene's germline CDR1 is SGHNT and CDR2 YENEEA. The germline V and J ends were trimmed by 5 bases and 2 bases, with 14 bases remaining between them. The CDR3 is made up of 15 amino acids. CDR3 nucleotide sequence: TGTGCCAGCAGCCTGCGACAGACCTACACAGATACGCAGTATTTT. Translated, it gives CASSLRQTYTDTQYF.

In this sample, this clonotype turned up many times. This sequence joins TRBV7-2 and TRBJ2-3; D remains ambiguous. The germline CDR1 and CDR2 sequences are SGHTA and FQGNSA. Trimming removed 1 base from V and 2 bases from J, with 10 bases in between. The CDR3 is 15 amino acids. The CDR3 sequence is CASSLGLLDTDTQYF. Here the CDR3 DNA reads TGTGCCAGCAGCTTAGGTCTTCTAGACACAGATACGCAGTATTTT.

The sample holds many counts of this clonotype. The chain joins TRBV20-1 to TRBJ1-6; D is perhaps TRBD1 (5 bases). Germline V gene data show CDR1 as DFQATT and CDR2 as SNEGSKA (reference sequence). Trimming pared 3 bases from V and 3 bases from J, leaving 15 bases between. This CDR3 has 16 amino acids. CDR3 in amino acids: CSARMEGILYNSPLHF. CDR3 DNA sequence: TGCAGTGCTAGGATGGAGGGGATACTCTATAATTCACCCCTCCACTTT.

This clonotype was counted ten times or more. This chain joins TRBV5-1 and TRBJ2-1, with TRBD1 matching 11 bases. This CDR3 spans 15 amino acids. The V segment lost 4 bases and the J segment 7 bases; nucleotides outside the gene matches: 7. From germline, CDR1 is SGHRS and CDR2 YFSETQ. CDR3 loop: CASSRTGGTGNEQFF. Here the CDR3 DNA reads TGCGCCAGCAGCCGGACAGGGGGCACGGGGAATGAGCAGTTCTTC.

This clonotype was detected ten times or more. An end of the junction differs from the germline gene, which may be a read error. The rearrangement joins TRBV7-2 to TRBJ2-1, with 7 bases that match TRBD2. This CDR3 contains 15 residues. The germline gives CDR1 SGHTA, CDR2 FQGNSA. CDR3 sequence reads: CASSLMVGGVNGQFF. The CDR3 DNA is TGTGCCAGCAGCTTAATGGTGGGAGGGGTCAATGGGCAGTTCTTC.

At least ten counts were recorded for this clonotype. This chain connects TRBV23-1 to TRBJ1-4; no reliable D call. TRBV23-1 is recorded as an ORF, its role being uncertain. This CDR3 has 14 amino acids. V was pared by 4 bases and J by 6 bases, with 12 bases between. The CDR3: CASSLRVSDEKLFF. DNA for the CDR3: TGCGCCAGCAGTCTGCGGGTGTCGGATGAAAAACTGTTTTTT.

In regard to this clonotype: A much larger clone is a single base away; this may be a read error. V usage is TRBV4-1 and J usage is TRBJ2-2; D might be TRBD2 (5 bases). CDR1 MGHRA and CDR2 YSYEKL come from the germline V gene. This CDR3 comprises 14 residues. CDR3 sequence (DNA): TGCGCCAGCAGCCTCGAGGGTATGTCCGGGAAGCTGTTTTTT. It is translated as CASSLEGMSGKLFF.

Of note for this clonotype: It is likely a read error: a sequence one base away is far more abundant. The chain is built from TRBV7-9 and TRBJ2-1, with D perhaps assigned TRBD1 or TRBD2 (5 bases each). The CDR3 totals 14 residues. Germline lookup yields CDR1 SEHNR and CDR2 FQNEAQ (reference sequence). The CDR3 DNA reads TGTGCCAGCAGCTTAACGGGGCAGTACAATGAGCAGTCCTTC. This sequence encodes CASSLTGQYNEQSF.

A single count supports this clonotype. At one boundary the junction diverges from the germline segment, which might be a read error. The CDR3 protein is CAGSVGRRDTEAFF. In nucleotides, the CDR3 is TGCGCCGGCAGCGTAGGACGGAGGGACACTGAAGCTTTCTTT. This chain uses TRBV9 with TRBJ1-1; no clear D. Germline V gene lookup returns CDR1 SGDLS and CDR2 YYNGEE. This CDR3 has 14 amino acids.

This clonotype was counted at least ten times. The CDR3 DNA follows: TGTGCCAGCAGCTCCCAAGGGGGGACAGGGGAGTTGCCCCAGCATTTT. It translates to CASSSQGGTGELPQHF. The chain employs TRBV7-2 and TRBJ1-5, with 10 bases aligning to TRBD1. The CDR3 spans 16 residues. The V gene's germline CDR1 is SGHTA and CDR2 FQGNSA. The V gene end was trimmed by 4 bases and the J gene end by 9 bases; junction bases not matched to a gene: 12.